Below, 11 T cell receptor beta chains from the same sample are listed, as sequenced in a study of blood T cells in healthy people across ages. The use of a sample-barcoded 5' primer and a J-beta primer mix characterized a second PCR of 7 to 11 cycles. TCRdb called the 5' RACE reads again in MiXCR, with one record for every CDR3 protein. The sample yields fewer than 600,000 distinct CDR3 sequences, 27% seen once. These data were also filed under a second study, of T cells of mothers and their children.

The sample taken for sequencing was blood. The receptors here all came from a boy younger than 10 in good health.

This clonotype occurred a few times. V and J are TRBV12-3 or TRBV12-4 and TRBJ2-7; D unresolved. The CDR3 runs 12 residues. Trimming cost V 5 bases and J 5 bases, with 10 bases left between them. The CDR3 is CASSPRADEQYF. CDR3 nucleotide sequence: TGTGCCAGCAGTCCTCGAGCCGACGAGCAGTACTTC.

The rearrangement joins TRBV5-1 to TRBJ2-5, with a weak D call TRBD2 (6 bases). Looked up from germline, CDR1 is SGHRS and CDR2 is YFSETQ. CDR3 size: 14 residues. Trimming took 9 bases from V and 5 from J, leaving 20 bases between them. CDR3 region: CATEVAGGGETQYF. The CDR3 DNA reads TGCGCCACCGAAGTGGCTGGCGGAGGGGAGACCCAGTACTTC.

This chain links TRBV20-1 with TRBJ2-5; D might be TRBD2 (6 bases). The J call is uncertain, as TRBJ2-7 better fits the DNA end. This CDR3 contains 13 residues. Per the germline V gene, CDR1 is DFQATT and CDR2 is SNEGSKA (reference sequence). CDR3 amino acids: CSASLGGAPEQYF. The DNA of the CDR3 is TGCAGTGCTAGCCTCGGAGGGGCCCCCGAGCAGTACTTC.

This clonotype was counted only a few times. The chain uses TRBV10-2 and TRBJ1-1, with D unresolved. In germline, CDR1 is WSHSY, CDR2 SAAADI. Trimming took 6 bases from V and 5 from J, leaving 10 bases between them. The CDR3 spans 12 residues. The CDR3 bases are TGCGCCAGCAGGGGTGTGAGGACTGAAGCTTTCTTT. Its translation: CASRGVRTEAFF.

This clonotype has just a few counts. The rearrangement links TRBV6-2 or TRBV6-3 to TRBJ2-5; the D gene is possibly TRBD2 (6 bases). The CDR3 has 15 amino acids. V was pared by 4 bases and J by 5 bases, with 17 bases between. Germline V gene data show CDR1 as MNHEY and CDR2 as SVGEGT. Here the CDR3 reads CASSSGLLTGETQYF. The DNA of the CDR3 is TGTGCCAGCAGTTCGGGACTGTTAACGGGCGAGACCCAGTACTTC.

This clonotype has only a few counts. The chain has TRBV7-8 and TRBJ2-1, with D uncertain. CDR1 and CDR2 from the germline V gene are SGHVS and FQNEAQ. With 7 bases removed from V and 8 bases from J, the gap between germline ends came to 21 bases. This CDR3 is 15 amino acids long. Here the CDR3 reads CASIPRLLEADEQFF. The CDR3 DNA follows: TGTGCCAGCATTCCTCGTCTTCTCGAGGCAGATGAGCAGTTCTTC.

DNA for the CDR3: TGTGCCAGCAGTTTGATGGGGACCTCCTACGAGCAGTACTTC. Protein: CASSLMGTSYEQYF. V usage is TRBV12-3 or TRBV12-4 and J usage is TRBJ2-7; D may match TRBD1 or TRBD2 (5 bases each). CDR3 length equals 14 residues. With 3 bases removed from V and 0 bases from J, the gap between germline ends came to 9 bases.

The CDR3 region is CSVPGLAGGPPYEQYF. The CDR3 DNA is TGCAGCGTCCCCGGGCTAGCGGGAGGCCCACCCTACGAGCAGTACTTC. V gene TRBV29-1 combines with J gene TRBJ2-1, with 11 bases identical to TRBD2. The J call may be mistaken, given a closer DNA end match to TRBJ2-7. CDR1 SQVTM and CDR2 ANQGSEA come from the germline V gene. There are 16 residues in the CDR3.

This clonotype was detected a few times. The chain is built from TRBV7-6 and TRBJ2-3; 8 bases are a match to TRBD2. Trimming cost V 4 bases and J 3 bases; bases outside gene matches: 12. CDR1 SGHVS and CDR2 FNYEAQ come from the germline V gene. This CDR3 is built from 17 residues. The CDR3 nucleotides read TGTGCCAGCAGCTCCCAAATAGGGACTAGAAGTACAGATACGCAGTATTTT. Translated: CASSSQIGTRSTDTQYF. The whole variable domain, filled in from reference TRBV7-6 and TRBJ2-3, reads GAGVSQSPRYKVTKRGQDVALRCDPISGHVSLYWYRQALGQGPEFLTYFNYEAQQDKSGLPNDRFSAERPEGSISTLTIQRTEQRDSAMYRCASSSQIGTRSTDTQYFGPGTRLTVL.

The chain joins TRBV28 to TRBJ2-3; D is possibly TRBD1 (5 bases). CDR3 length equals 14 residues. V lost 3 bases and J lost 5, with 12 bases in between. CDR1 is MDHEN, CDR2 SYDVKM, per germline. CDR3 sequence reads: CASSLALRGDTQYF. The CDR3 DNA is TGTGCCAGCAGTTTGGCCTTAAGGGGAGATACGCAGTATTTT. The variable domain in full, with the rest retrieved from reference TRBV28 and TRBJ2-3, is DVKVTQSSRYLVKRTGEKVFLECVQDMDHENMFWYRQDPGLGLRLIYFSYDVKMKEKGDIPEGYSVSREKKERFSLILESASTNQTSMYLCASSLALRGDTQYFGPGTRLTVL.

This clonotype turned up a few times. Germline and junction disagree at one end, which may indicate a read error. This chain uses TRBV3-1 with TRBJ2-1; no clear D. The CDR3 is made up of 14 amino acids. Germline V gene sequence: CDR1 LGHDT, CDR2 YNNKEL (reference sequence). CDR3: CASSQDGNYGELFF. The DNA for the CDR3 is TGTGCCAGCAGCCAAGATGGCAACTACGGTGAGCTGTTCTTC.